The clone carrying this T cell receptor beta chain appeared once. The data originate from a study of blood T cell repertoires in COVID-19. Overall study context: The origin of the acute and convalescent COVID-19 samples was the United States, Italy and Spain. PBMCs, B-cell-depleted T cells, or T cells were the source of the cDNA or gDNA that made up the material.

This CDR3 has 13 residues. CDR1 and CDR2 from the germline V gene are SGHDT and YYEEEE. Trimming took off 6 bases at V and 7 bases at J, with 16 bases between the two ends. Original methodology: Reference gene primer amplification gave estimated nucleated cell counts. Clones were read by immunoSEQ multiplex PCR, and TCRdb kept only the in-frame ones, dropping some. V and J calls plus clone size are reproduced from that table; the DNA served to infer D and trimming. Of some 57,000 clones listed, roughly 92% were seen once; the top ten hold approximately 6%. The chain carries TRBV5-6 and TRBJ1-2; D might be TRBD1 (5 bases). This sequence originates from a human donor in a cohort sampled during active COVID-19. The sample taken for sequencing was peripheral blood. CDR3 sequence (DNA): TGTGCCAGCATCCAGGGTGCGAATACTGGCTACACCTTC. It specifies CASIQGANTGYTF. Filled out from reference TRBV5-6 and TRBJ1-2, the complete variable domain reads DAGVTQSPTHLIKTRGQQVTLRCSPKSGHDTVSWYQQALGQGPQFIFQYYEEEERQRGNFPDRFSGHQFPNYSSELNVNALLLGDSALYLCASIQGANTGYTFGSGTRLTVV.